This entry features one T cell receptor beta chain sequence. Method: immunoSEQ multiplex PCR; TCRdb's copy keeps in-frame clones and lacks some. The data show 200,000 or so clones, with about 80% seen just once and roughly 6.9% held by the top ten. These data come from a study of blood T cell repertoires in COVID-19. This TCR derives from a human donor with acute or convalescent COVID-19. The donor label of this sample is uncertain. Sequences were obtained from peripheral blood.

CDR3 sequence: CASSYGGAGFDEQYF. The DNA for the CDR3 is TGTGCCAGCAGTTATGGGGGGGCAGGGTTCGACGAGCAGTACTTC. The chain carries TRBV6-5 and TRBJ2-7; the D gene is possibly TRBD2 (7 bases). The CDR3 is made up of 15 amino acids. CDR1 and CDR2 from the germline V gene are MNHEY and SVGAGI. V lost 3 bases and J 5 bases, leaving 17 bases between the germline ends.